This T cell receptor beta chain was found in a study of CD8 T cells in ankylosing spondylitis. TCRdb independently ran MiXCR on the 5' RACE reads; one entry per CDR3 protein. The sample contains about 90,000 distinct CDR3 sequences, around 27% of which appear only once. The CDR3 contains 15 residues. Trimming stripped 5 bases from V and 5 bases from J, with 17 bases between. CDR1 is SGHRS, CDR2 YFSETQ, per germline. The chain recombines TRBV5-1 with TRBJ2-1; tentatively, D is TRBD1 or TRBD2 (6 bases each). This sequence was found in a male donor with ankylosing spondylitis or in good health (not recorded which). Input material: blood, either unsorted or a sorted T cell fraction (not recorded which). In DNA, the CDR3 is TGCGCCAGCAGGAGGGCGGGAAGGACAGACAATGAGCAGTTCTTC. It encodes CASRRAGRTDNEQFF. The full variable domain, in which reference TRBV5-1 and TRBJ2-1 provide the parts outside the CDR3, is KAGVTQTPRYLIKTRGQQVTLSCSPISGHRSVSWYQQTPGQGLQFLFEYFSETQRNKGNFPGRFSGRQFSNSRSEMNVSTLELGDSALYLCASRRAGRTDNEQFFGPGTRLTVL.